The entry that follows covers one TCR beta chain sequence. This sample stems from a study of blood T cell repertoires in COVID-19. Here immunoSEQ multiplex PCR was the method, and the copy in TCRdb shows in-frame clones only, minus some. The sample lists 70,000 to 95,000 clones; roughly 88% were seen once. Sample: peripheral blood. The sequence was collected from a woman older than 75 with acute or convalescent COVID-19.

For the CDR3, the DNA is TGTGCCAGCAGCTTAGCCATTAGCACAGATACGCAGTATTTT. Translated, it gives CASSLAISTDTQYF. V usage is TRBV5-4 and J usage is TRBJ2-3; D is unresolved. This CDR3 contains 14 residues. The germline V gene encodes CDR1 SGHNT and CDR2 YYREEE (reference sequence). V lost 2 bases, J lost 0 bases, and 7 bases lay in between.